The rows below give T cell receptor beta chains drawn from one sample of a study of blood T cell repertoires in COVID-19. TCRdb keeps only in-frame clones here, not all; method: immunoSEQ multiplex PCR. The sample lists fewer than 110,000 clones, roughly 90% occurring once. Sample: peripheral blood. These receptors were obtained from a woman of 80 years or more in a cohort sampled during active COVID-19. Both conserved end residues are part of each CDR3. D genes are given only for firm matches. Rows give clone size only sometimes, using once, few, many, or a class for an expanded clone.

J | size | V | D | CDR3 | DNA
TRBJ2-5 | - | TRBV6-2/TRBV6-3 | TRBD2 | CASSPVTGRAGETQYF | TGTGCCAGCAGCCCTGTGACCGGGAGGGCCGGAGAGACCCAGTACTTC
TRBJ2-4 | - | TRBV4-1 | TRBD2 | CASSQEESGTSGNLNIQYF | TGCGCCAGCAGCCAAGAGGAATCCGGGACTAGCGGGAATCTAAACATTCAGTACTTC
TRBJ2-1 | - | TRBV24-1 | TRBD1 | CATSDPGTAEIYEQFF | TGTGCCACCAGTGATCCGGGGACAGCTGAGATCTATGAGCAGTTCTTC
TRBJ2-7 | - | TRBV18 | TRBD2 | CASSPSSGGYEQYF | TGTGCCAGCTCACCATCTAGCGGGGGCTACGAGCAGTACTTC
TRBJ2-2 | - | TRBV28 | TRBD2 | CASSFRGGGYTGELFF | TGTGCCAGCAGTTTCCGGGGGGGAGGGTACACCGGGGAGCTGTTTTTT
TRBJ1-1 | - | TRBV10-3 | - | CAITQAGVNTEAFF | TGTGCCATCACCCAAGCCGGGGTCAACACTGAAGCTTTCTTT
TRBJ1-5 | - | TRBV7-9 | - | CASSSVMAGLNQPQHF | TGTGCCAGCAGCTCAGTCATGGCAGGCCTCAATCAGCCCCAGCATTTT
TRBJ2-5 | - | TRBV7-9 | - | CASSLDGTRLETQYF | TGTGCCAGCAGCTTAGACGGTACGCGGTTAGAGACCCAGTACTTC
TRBJ2-4 | - | TRBV7-2 | TRBD1 | CASSSLLRTGRGPGNIQYF | TGTGCCAGCAGCTCACTCTTACGGACAGGAAGGGGCCCGGGAAACATTCAGTACTTC
TRBJ2-5 | - | TRBV5-4 | - | CASSLKGVGQETQYF | TGTGCCAGCAGCTTGAAGGGGGTGGGCCAAGAGACCCAGTACTTC
TRBJ1-3 | - | TRBV19 | TRBD1 | CASSTGTEVRNTIYF | TGTGCCAGTAGTACCGGGACAGAAGTCCGTAACACCATATATTTT
TRBJ1-2 | - | TRBV28 | - | CASSLSPGVSGYTF | TGTGCCAGCAGTTTAAGTCCAGGGGTTAGTGGCTACACCTTC
TRBJ2-1 | - | TRBV9 | TRBD2 | CASSVVSGANEQFF | TGTGCCAGCAGCGTGGTTAGCGGGGCAAATGAGCAGTTCTTC
TRBJ2-5 | - | TRBV7-9 | TRBD1 | CASSLDRGWQETQYF | TGTGCCAGCAGCCTGGACAGGGGTTGGCAAGAGACCCAGTACTTC
TRBJ2-7 | - | TRBV3-1/TRBV3-2 | - | CASSQQGGSYEQYF | TGTGCCAGCAGCCAACAGGGAGGCTCCTACGAGCAGTACTTC
TRBJ1-1 | - | TRBV29-1 | TRBD1 | CSVWTGSNTEAFF | TGCAGCGTATGGACAGGTTCGAACACTGAAGCTTTCTTT
TRBJ1-3 | - | TRBV5-5 | - | CASRSTAFSGNTIYF | TGTGCCAGCAGATCGACAGCCTTCTCTGGAAACACCATATATTTT
TRBJ2-1 | - | TRBV19 | TRBD2 | CATRGGQGIEQFF | TGTGCCACCCGGGGGGGCCAGGGGATTGAGCAGTTCTTC
TRBJ2-3 | - | TRBV7-2 | TRBD2 | CASSLGTGGDTQYF | TGTGCCAGCAGCTTAGGGACCGGGGGGGATACGCAGTATTTT
TRBJ2-7 | - | TRBV3-1/TRBV3-2 | TRBD2 | CASSQASGSVNEQYF | TGTGCCAGCAGCCAAGCTAGCGGGAGTGTTAACGAGCAGTACTTC
TRBJ2-1 | - | TRBV4-2 | - | CASSQDFRSGEWNNEQFF | TGTGCCAGCAGCCAAGATTTTCGTTCGGGGGAATGGAACAATGAGCAGTTCTTC
TRBJ2-1 | - | TRBV4-1 | TRBD2 | CASSRDGGANSYNEQFF | TGCGCCAGCAGCCGAGACGGGGGGGCTAACTCCTACAATGAGCAGTTCTTC
TRBJ2-3 | - | TRBV5-4 | TRBD2 | CASSLFAGGGSTDTQYF | TGTGCCAGCAGCTTGTTTGCGGGAGGTGGGAGCACAGATACGCAGTATTTT
TRBJ2-7 | - | TRBV28 | TRBD1 | CATDRQGSIYEQYF | TGTGCCACCGACCGACAGGGTTCGATCTACGAGCAGTACTTC
TRBJ1-5 | - | TRBV19 | - | CASSMGGGDRPQHF | TGTGCCAGTAGTATGGGCGGGGGGGATAGGCCCCAGCATTTT
TRBJ1-1 | - | TRBV18 | - | CASSPQEGGSTEAFF | TGTGCCAGCTCACCACAGGAGGGAGGGAGCACTGAAGCTTTCTTT
TRBJ1-5 | - | TRBV10-3 | - | CAISDYGGGHSNQPQHF | TGTGCCATCAGCGATTACGGGGGGGGGCATAGCAATCAGCCCCAGCATTTT
TRBJ1-1 | - | TRBV10-3 | TRBD1 | CAIRNRQGADTEAFF | TGTGCCATCAGGAACAGACAGGGGGCAGACACTGAAGCTTTCTTT
TRBJ2-1 | - | TRBV27 | TRBD2 | CASSLLSGGDEQFF | TGTGCCAGCAGTTTACTTAGCGGGGGGGATGAGCAGTTCTTC
TRBJ2-7 | - | TRBV19 | TRBD2 | CASSIGTSGNYEQYF | TGTGCCAGTAGTATTGGGACTAGCGGGAACTACGAGCAGTACTTC
TRBJ2-1 | - | TRBV2 | - | CASSVVAYHEQFF | TGTGCCAGCAGTGTTGTGGCATACCATGAGCAGTTCTTC
TRBJ2-7 | once | TRBV6-6 | TRBD2 | CASSPDRRGALGEQYF | TGTGCCAGCAGTCCGGATCGGCGGGGGGCCCTTGGCGAGCAGTACTTC
TRBJ1-1 | - | TRBV7-8 | - | CASSHRYTEAFF | TGTGCCAGCAGTCACAGGTACACTGAAGCTTTCTTT
TRBJ2-1 | - | TRBV11-3 | - | CASSGGTPEQFF | TGTGCCAGCAGCGGGGGGACCCCTGAGCAGTTCTTC
TRBJ2-3 | - | TRBV7-2 | TRBD1 | CASSLLGQGSDTQYF | TGTGCCAGCAGCCTCCTCGGACAGGGATCAGATACGCAGTATTTT
TRBJ2-2 | - | TRBV12-3/TRBV12-4 | - | CASSRRGELFF | TGTGCCAGCAGTCGTAGAGGGGAGCTGTTTTTT
TRBJ1-2 | few | TRBV4-2 | - | CASSQGTTDSFWGYTF | TGTGCCAGCAGCCAAGGGACGACTGACAGCTTTTGGGGCTACACCTTC
TRBJ2-6 | - | TRBV19 | TRBD1 | CASSPARTGASSGANVLTF | TGTGCCAGTAGTCCCGCCCGGACAGGGGCCTCCTCTGGGGCCAACGTCCTGACTTTC
TRBJ2-7 | - | TRBV27 | TRBD1 | CASSLGQGYYEQYF | TGTGCCAGCAGTTTAGGACAGGGATACTACGAGCAGTACTTC
TRBJ1-4 | - | TRBV18 | TRBD1 | CASSPNGQGDFAANEKLFF | TGTGCCAGCTCACCAAATGGGCAGGGGGATTTCGCAGCTAATGAAAAACTGTTTTTT
TRBJ2-7 | - | TRBV3-1/TRBV3-2 | - | CASSQALGVSYEQYF | TGTGCCAGCAGCCAAGCCCTAGGGGTGTCCTACGAGCAGTACTTC
TRBJ2-1 | - | TRBV5-4 | TRBD2 | CASSLPGLAGNEQFF | TGTGCCAGCAGCCTTCCGGGACTAGCGGGGAATGAGCAGTTCTTC
TRBJ1-1 | - | TRBV6-5 | TRBD1 | CASSYEDRVTEAFF | TGTGCCAGCAGTTATGAAGACAGGGTCACTGAAGCTTTCTTT
TRBJ2-1 | - | TRBV28 | - | CASSSSGTAHNEQFF | TGTGCCAGCAGTTCATCCGGGACTGCGCACAATGAGCAGTTCTTC
TRBJ1-1 | - | TRBV3-1/TRBV3-2 | - | CASSDTGDTEAFF | TGTGCCAGCAGCGACACGGGGGACACTGAAGCTTTCTTT
TRBJ1-4 | once | TRBV24-1 | - | CATSDLRWQGGKLFF | TGTGCCACCAGTGATTTAAGGTGGCAGGGAGGAAAACTGTTTTTT
TRBJ2-7 | once | TRBV5-1 | - | CASSWTPDRERAGVFAYEQYF | TGCGCCAGCAGCTGGACGCCCGACCGTGAGCGGGCGGGTGTCTTTGCCTACGAGCAGTACTTC
TRBJ1-4 | - | TRBV18 | - | CASSPTGRGEKLFF | TGTGCCAGCTCACCCACCGGGCGGGGCGAAAAACTGTTTTTT
TRBJ1-2 | - | TRBV2 | - | CASYQGYGYTF | TGTGCCAGCTATCAGGGCTATGGCTACACCTTC
TRBJ2-1 | - | TRBV11-2 | TRBD1 | CASSSQGASVEQFF | TGTGCCAGCAGCTCACAGGGGGCGTCGGTTGAGCAGTTCTTC
TRBJ1-1 | - | TRBV14 | - | CASSPRPQGVEAFF | TGTGCCAGCAGCCCTCGTCCACAGGGAGTTGAAGCTTTCTTT
TRBJ1-5 | - | TRBV5-6 | TRBD1 | CASSLGVTGGPQHF | TGTGCCAGCAGCTTGGGGGTGACAGGGGGGCCCCAGCATTTT
TRBJ1-3 | - | TRBV29-1 | - | CSVATGNTIYF | TGCAGCGTTGCCACTGGAAACACCATATATTTT
TRBJ1-4 | - | TRBV6-5 | TRBD1 | CASSFLQGAENEKLFF | TGTGCCAGCAGTTTCCTACAGGGGGCAGAAAATGAAAAACTGTTTTTT
TRBJ1-2 | - | TRBV18 | TRBD1 | CASSPPSGTGLGYTF | TGTGCCAGCTCACCACCTTCCGGGACAGGGTTGGGCTACACCTTC
TRBJ1-6 | - | TRBV11-2 | - | CASSLGGGNSPLHF | TGTGCCAGCAGCTTAGGGGGGGGGAATTCACCCCTCCACTTT
TRBJ1-3 | - | TRBV29-1 | - | CSVRPAPGNTIYF | TGCAGCGTCCGGCCAGCGCCGGGAAACACCATATATTTT